This T cell receptor beta chain was obtained from a study of human T cells and chemical hapten exposure. Across the study: The sensitizer, 2% DPC, was used on 2 cm by 2 cm of upper inner arm skin. Enrolled patients were predominantly female and had alopecia areata, totalis or universalis. Findings and limits, study-wide: Expanded TCRs showed more large CDR3 clusters than pre-sensitization or healthy control sets.

This clonotype occurred a few times. The target antigen is unknown. Germline CDR1 reads LGHDT; CDR2 reads YNNKEL (reference sequence). Trimming cost V 4 bases and J 6 bases, with 7 bases left between them. The CDR3 length is 12 residues. Time point of the sample: pre-sensitization, week 0. Treatment described: therapeutic diphenylcyclopropenone sensitization with weekly scalp DPC. Alopecia patients between 18 and 70 years old and suitable for DPC were used as donors. TCRdb used MiXCR to reprocess the RACE reads, holding one entry per CDR3 protein. The table includes about 380,000 distinct CDR3 sequences, roughly 4.6% detected once.

The V and J genes are TRBV3-1 and TRBJ2-4; D is ambiguous. This sequence was found in a woman aged 45-65 years with alopecia areata. Some clones in this sample may be carry-over from other donors' samples. Source: whole blood, taken in connection with sensitization to the hapten diphenylcyclopropenone (DPC). CDR3 bases: TGTGCCAGCAGCCGGGATCGAAACATTCAGTACTTC. This codes for CASSRDRNIQYF. Full variable domain (outside the CDR3, taken from reference TRBV3-1 and TRBJ2-4): DTAVSQTPKYLVTQMGNDKSIKCEQNLGHDTMYWYKQDSKKFLKIMFSYNNKELIINETVPNRFSPKSPDKAHLNLHINSLELGDSAVYFCASSRDRNIQYFGAGTRLSVL.